This TCR beta chain originates from a study of radiotherapy plus CTLA-4 blockade in lung cancer. Study-wide background: Overall, approximately 18% of patients showed an objective response, while 25% to 35% attained disease control.

The germline V and J ends were trimmed by 4 bases and 6 bases, with 13 bases remaining between them. Germline V CDR1 and CDR2: PRHDT, FYEKMQ (reference sequence). The CDR3 extends over 13 amino acids. Libraries were prepared by immunoSEQ multiplex PCR; TCRdb keeps only in-frame clonotypes and omits some of them. The sample yields more than 90,000 clones, about 80% seen once. Study-level findings and limits: Reportedly, early blood T cell clone dynamics best predicted response, with interferon-beta. In blood, tumor-derived TCR clones expanded after radiotherapy plus ipilimumab.

It was focal radiation plus CTLA-4 blockade with ipilimumab that patients with chemo-refractory metastatic non-small-cell lung cancer received. The sample holds one count of this clone. Its antigen is not identified. This sequence originates from a human donor with non-small cell lung cancer that progressed on radiotherapy plus ipilimumab. Some clones in this sample may be carry-over from other donors' samples. The sample in question was peripheral blood, obtained from a patient treated with radiotherapy plus ipilimumab. V usage is TRBV13 and J usage is TRBJ2-7; D is unclear. The CDR3 nucleotides read TGTGCCAGCAGCTCCAACACAAAGCGCGAGCAGTACTTC. Amino acids: CASSSNTKREQYF.